This TCR beta chain was captured by sequencing in a study of beta chain features in type 1 diabetes. The sample holds a few counts of this clone. Its target is not known. J was trimmed by 4 bases and V by 2 bases; bases with no gene match: 10. Germline lookup yields CDR1 GTSNPN and CDR2 SVGIG (reference sequence). The length of the CDR3 is 16 residues. Expressed TCRB transcripts were sequenced, since all the RNA that had been isolated was reverse transcribed. Generated by immunoSEQ multiplex PCR, the TCRdb table keeps only in-frame clones and is missing some. The table lists 300,000 to 400,000 clones, roughly 9% of them singletons. Donors contributed one heparinised blood draw apiece, averaging about 110 mL. Overall study results and limits: TCRB CDR3s from Type 1 diabetes patients were moderately but significantly shorter in all four CD4+ subsets.

This receptor was taken from a young man with type 1 diabetes. This rearrangement joins TRBV30 to TRBJ1-2, with 10 bases lining up with TRBD1. Sequenced sample: central memory CD4+ T cells from blood. The CDR3 sequence: CAWSSWGTGDGYGYTF. The CDR3, as DNA: TGTGCCTGGAGTTCATGGGGGACAGGGGACGGCTATGGCTACACCTTC. Together with reference TRBV30 and TRBJ1-2, the CDR3 gives the full variable domain: SQTIHQWPATLVQPVGSPLSLECTVEGTSNPNLYWYRQAAGRGLQLLFYSVGIGQISSEVPQNLSASRPQDRQFILSSKKLLLSDSGFYLCAWSSWGTGDGYGYTFGSGTRLTVV.